A single sample is the source of the 27 T cell receptor beta chains below, sequenced in a study of blood T cell repertoires in COVID-19. The table came from immunoSEQ multiplex PCR; TCRdb's copy has only in-frame clones and leaves some out. The sample holds 110,000 to 150,000 clones, more than 85% seen once. The material sequenced was peripheral blood. The receptors were gathered from a human donor in a cohort sampled during active COVID-19.

As regards this clone: Other DNA sequences in the sample encode the same CDR3. The V and J genes are TRBV3-1 (or the pseudogene TRBV3-2) and TRBJ2-3; 9 bases map to TRBD2. Trimming took 6 bases from V and 0 from J; bases not matched to a gene: 4. The CDR3 runs to 15 residues. Per the germline V gene, CDR1 is LGHDT and CDR2 is YNNKEL (reference sequence). CDR3 region: CASSPTSGSTDTQYF. CDR3 bases: TGTGCCAGCAGTCCTACTAGCGGGAGCACAGATACGCAGTATTTT.

CDR3 amino acids: CSVEGTSIYEQFF. DNA for the CDR3: TGCAGCGTTGAGGGGACTAGTATATATGAGCAGTTCTTC. The chain combines TRBV29-1 with TRBJ2-1; 8 nucleotides match TRBD2. This CDR3 contains 13 residues. V shed 3 bases and J 8 bases; nucleotides not matched to a gene: 6. Germline CDR1 and CDR2: SQVTM and ANQGSEA.

The V call is TRBV28, the J call TRBJ2-7, with 8 bases identical to TRBD2. The V segment lost 1 base and the J segment 3 bases; nucleotides outside the gene matches: 8. From germline, CDR1 is MDHEN and CDR2 SYDVKM. The CDR3 runs to 16 residues. The CDR3 protein is CASSLYVGLAFYEQYF. CDR3 nucleotide sequence: TGTGCCAGCAGTTTATATGTAGGACTAGCCTTCTACGAGCAGTACTTC.

The chain carries TRBV4-1 and TRBJ2-7, with D possibly being TRBD1 (6 bases). The CDR3 is 15 residues long. Trimming left V 1 base short and J 2 bases short, with 12 bases between. Germline CDR1 is MGHRA and CDR2 is YSYEKL. The CDR3 nucleotides are TGCGCCAGCAGCCAAGTGGAACAGGGTGCCTACGAGCAGTACTTC. This sequence encodes CASSQVEQGAYEQYF.

The chain combines TRBV10-2 with TRBJ1-1; 8 bases map to TRBD1. V dropped 4 bases and J dropped 7; count of bases not matched to a gene: 17. The CDR3 extends over 17 amino acids. CDR1 is WSHSY and CDR2 is SAAADI in the germline V gene. CDR3 residues: CASSGLGARGPQGEAFF. CDR3 sequence (DNA): TGCGCCAGCAGTGGCTTAGGGGCCAGGGGGCCCCAAGGTGAAGCTTTCTTT.

The chain is built from TRBV27 and TRBJ2-2; TRBD1 agrees at 8 bases. From germline, CDR1 is MNHEY and CDR2 SMNVEV (reference sequence). CDR3 length equals 15 residues. V trimming: 3 bases; J trimming: 5 bases; junction bases outside the gene matches: 5. The CDR3 coding sequence is TGTGCCAGCAGTTTGGACAGGGTACGGACCGGGGAGCTGTTTTTT. Protein sequence: CASSLDRVRTGELFF.

The V call is TRBV5-4, the J call TRBJ2-3, with 11 bases fitting TRBD2. The germline V gene has CDR1 SGHNT and CDR2 YYREEE (reference sequence). This CDR3 is built from 17 residues. Trimming cost V 4 bases and J 3 bases; bases outside gene matches: 10. Here the CDR3 reads CASSVPGPSGRTDTQYF. CDR3 coding DNA: TGTGCCAGCAGCGTGCCGGGTCCTAGCGGGAGGACAGATACGCAGTATTTT. Using reference TRBV5-4 and TRBJ2-3 for the parts outside the CDR3, the full variable domain is ETGVTQSPTHLIKTRGQQVTLRCSSQSGHNTVSWYQQALGQGPQFIFQYYREEENGRGNFPPRFSGLQFPNYSSELNVNALELDDSALYLCASSVPGPSGRTDTQYFGPGTRLTVL.

The V gene is TRBV15, the J gene TRBJ2-7; perhaps TRBD2 as D (5 bases). This CDR3 has 15 amino acids. Per the germline V gene, CDR1 is LNHNV and CDR2 is YYDKDF (reference sequence). Trimming removed 0 bases at V and 0 bases at J, with 9 bases between. The CDR3 loop is CATSRDGESSYEQYF. In nucleotides, the CDR3 is TGTGCCACCAGCAGAGATGGGGAGAGCTCCTACGAGCAGTACTTC.

CDR3: CAWRLGQGPFHTQYF. CDR3 nucleotides: TGTGCCTGGAGGTTGGGGCAGGGCCCCTTCCATACGCAGTATTTT. The chain joins TRBV30 to TRBJ2-3, with a tentative D call TRBD1 (5 bases). CDR3 length: 15 residues. The germline gives CDR1 GTSNPN, CDR2 SVGIG (reference sequence). V lost 3 bases to trimming and J lost 7 bases, with 20 bases between them.

V and J are TRBV9 and TRBJ2-2, with 7 bases fitting TRBD1. This CDR3 region has 14 residues. Per the germline V gene, CDR1 is SGDLS and CDR2 is YYNGEE. The V gene end was trimmed by 7 bases and the J gene end by 8 bases; junction bases not matched to a gene: 11. Here the CDR3 reads CASGQEWNLGELFF. The CDR3 bases are TGTGCCAGCGGACAGGAATGGAACTTAGGGGAGCTGTTTTTT.

This rearrangement joins TRBV19 to TRBJ1-5; D not resolved. The CDR3 has 15 residues. The V end was cut by 3 bases, the J end by 0 bases, with 9 bases between. CDR1 is LNHDA and CDR2 is SQIVND in the germline V gene (reference sequence). Here the CDR3 DNA reads TGTGCCAGTAGTATGGGCAGTTATAGCAATCAGCCCCAGCATTTT. It yields the protein CASSMGSYSNQPQHF. Looking up the rest from reference TRBV19 and TRBJ1-5 gives the full variable domain: DGGITQSPKYLFRKEGQNVTLSCEQNLNHDAMYWYRQDPGQGLRLIYYSQIVNDFQKGDIAEGYSVSREKKESFPLTVTSAQKNPTAFYLCASSMGSYSNQPQHFGDGTRLSIL.

The rearrangement joins TRBV21-1 to TRBJ2-7; TRBD1 is the table's D call and was not checked against the DNA. TRBV21-1 is a documented pseudogene. The CDR3 has 14 amino acids. The chain's CDR3 is CASSNGGNSYEQYF. DNA for the CDR3: TGTGCCAGCAGCAATGGGGGCAACTCCTACGAGCAGTACTTC.

This clone was picked up one time. The chain combines TRBV5-1 with TRBJ2-5; D is undetermined. CDR1 and CDR2 (germline): SGHRS, YFSETQ. The CDR3 spans 12 residues. V was clipped by 2 bases and J by 3 bases, with 5 bases between them. The CDR3 region has the DNA TGCGCCAGCAGCTTTTATAAAGAGACCCAGTACTTC. Encoded protein: CASSFYKETQYF. The full variable domain, with the rest looked up from reference TRBV5-1 and TRBJ2-5, is KAGVTQTPRYLIKTRGQQVTLSCSPISGHRSVSWYQQTPGQGLQFLFEYFSETQRNKGNFPGRFSGRQFSNSRSEMNVSTLELGDSALYLCASSFYKETQYFGPGTRLLVL.

The CDR3 here is CASSFVEGYEQYF. In DNA, the CDR3 is TGTGCCAGCAGCTTTGTCGAGGGCTACGAGCAGTACTTC. The gene calls are TRBV7-9 and TRBJ2-7; TRBD2 might be the D (5 bases). The V gene lost 3 bases and the J gene lost 3 bases, with 9 bases spanning the gap. This CDR3 spans 13 amino acids. CDR1 is SEHNR, CDR2 FQNEAQ, per germline (reference sequence).

CDR3 bases: TGTGCCAGCAGTTACTCGGGACAGGGCTATGGCTACACCTTC. Translating it yields CASSYSGQGYGYTF. V usage is TRBV6-5 and J usage is TRBJ1-2; 9 bases line up with TRBD1. Looked up from germline, CDR1 is MNHEY and CDR2 is SVGAGI. Trimming removed 0 bases from V and 4 bases from J; junction bases left unmatched: 0. The CDR3 extends over 14 amino acids.

This chain connects TRBV2 to TRBJ1-1, with D possibly being TRBD1 (5 bases). The germline CDR1 and CDR2 sequences are SNHLY and FYNNEI. Trimming pared 4 bases from V and 0 bases from J, leaving 9 bases between. The CDR3 is 14 amino acids. CDR3 protein: CASSVQGLNTEAFF. Here the CDR3 DNA reads TGTGCCAGCAGTGTTCAGGGTTTGAACACTGAAGCTTTCTTT.

The CDR3 sequence: CASSGGRNTDTQYF. For the CDR3, the DNA is TGTGCCAGCAGCGGAGGGCGGAACACAGATACGCAGTATTTT. This chain links TRBV9 with TRBJ2-3, with D perhaps matching TRBD2 (5 bases). The CDR3 loop spans 14 amino acids. Germline CDR1 SGDLS, CDR2 YYNGEE. Deletions cut 3 bases from V and 2 bases from J, with 10 bases between.

The rearrangement joins TRBV4-1 to TRBJ2-7; TRBD1 agrees at 12 bases. Germline V CDR1 and CDR2: MGHRA, YSYEKL. The CDR3 has 17 residues. V lost 0 bases, J lost 2 bases, and 5 bases stayed unmatched. CDR3 sequence reads: CASSQERDRGRPYEQYF. Here the CDR3 DNA reads TGCGCCAGCAGCCAAGAACGGGACAGGGGGCGGCCCTACGAGCAGTACTTC.

The V gene is TRBV28, the J gene TRBJ2-1; maybe TRBD1 (6 bases). The CDR3 spans 15 residues. V was shortened by 6 bases and J by 1 base, with 13 bases between the two germline ends. Germline CDR1 is MDHEN and CDR2 is SYDVKM. As DNA, the CDR3 is TGTGCCAGCAGCCTCAGGGGTGTTTCCTACAATGAGCAGTTCTTC. This sequence encodes CASSLRGVSYNEQFF.

The rearrangement links TRBV9 to TRBJ2-7; tentative D call: TRBD2 (6 bases). The V end was cut by 0 bases, the J end by 3 bases, with 13 bases between. This CDR3 contains 15 residues. From germline, CDR1 is SGDLS and CDR2 YYNGEE. CDR3 nucleotide sequence: TGTGCCAGCAGCGTAGAGCCTAGCGCCTACTACGAGCAGTACTTC. Protein: CASSVEPSAYYEQYF.

The V and J genes are TRBV2 and TRBJ1-6; tentative D call: TRBD1 (6 bases). CDR1 SNHLY and CDR2 FYNNEI come from the germline V gene. Trimming pared 4 bases from V and 5 bases from J, leaving 18 bases between. There are 17 residues in the CDR3. CDR3 DNA: TGTGCCAGCAGTGGCTATCAGGCGTACAGGGATAATTCACCCCTCCACTTT. As protein: CASSGYQAYRDNSPLHF.

In its sample, this clone was seen once. V usage is TRBV27 and J usage is TRBJ1-5; TRBD1 agrees at 9 bases. Germline values: CDR1 MNHEY, CDR2 SMNVEV (reference sequence). With 3 bases clipped from V and 3 bases from J, the junction kept 6 bases outside the gene matches. The CDR3 consists of 16 residues. DNA for the CDR3: TGTGCCAGCAGTTTGAAGGGACAGGGATACAATCAGCCCCAGCATTTT. Amino acids: CASSLKGQGYNQPQHF.

This chain links TRBV2 with TRBJ1-6; 7 bases are a match to TRBD1. The junction had 7 bases not matched to a gene; V was cut back by 3 bases and J by 8 bases. The CDR3 extends over 15 amino acids. CDR1 SNHLY and CDR2 FYNNEI come from the germline V gene. CDR3 nucleotides: TGTGCCAGCAGTGAGCAGACAGGGCACTATTCACCCCTCCACTTT. Amino acid sequence: CASSEQTGHYSPLHF.

The J gene is TRBJ2-7, the V gene TRBV10-2, with TRBD2 matching over 8 bases. CDR1 and CDR2 (germline): WSHSY, SAAADI. The V and J ends lost 10 bases and 5 bases, in that order; junction bases with no gene match: 13. The CDR3 is 14 residues long. CDR3 sequence: CATQPGGPFDEQYF. Here the CDR3 DNA reads TGCGCCACGCAACCGGGAGGGCCGTTCGACGAGCAGTACTTC.

The rearrangement links TRBV7-8 to TRBJ1-2; 7 bases align to TRBD1. CDR1 SGHVS and CDR2 FQNEAQ come from the germline V gene. The CDR3 extends over 15 amino acids. Trimming at V came to 5 bases and at J to 5 bases, leaving 11 bases not matched to a gene. CDR3 loop: CASSPDVGGRYGYTF. CDR3 DNA sequence: TGTGCCAGCAGCCCGGATGTAGGGGGCCGGTATGGCTACACCTTC.

The chain combines TRBV6-6 with TRBJ1-1; no clear D gene. Trimming removed 11 bases from V and 0 bases from J, with 10 bases in between. The CDR3 covers 12 residues. Germline CDR1 MNHNY, CDR2 SVGAGI (reference sequence). The CDR3 reads CASGLLNTEAFF. CDR3 in DNA: TGTGCCTCCGGGTTATTGAACACTGAAGCTTTCTTT.

The rearrangement joins TRBV30 to TRBJ1-3, with D maybe TRBD1 (6 bases). This CDR3 is 15 amino acids long. Trimming removed 7 bases at V and 0 bases at J, with 16 bases between. The germline V gene has CDR1 GTSNPN and CDR2 SVGIG (reference sequence). CDR3 bases: TGTGCCTCCCTAAGACAGGCTCACTCTGGAAACACCATATATTTT. This sequence encodes CASLRQAHSGNTIYF.